The sequence of this TCR beta chain was determined in a study of human T cells and chemical hapten exposure. Time point noted: pre-sensitization, week 0. Treatment meaning: therapeutic diphenylcyclopropenone sensitization with weekly scalp DPC. The donor pool consisted of alopecia patients aged 18 to 70 years, considered suitable for DPC. This clonotype has only a few counts. V shed 6 bases and J shed 1 base, with 18 bases lying between them. CDR3 size: 16 residues. Germline CDR1 and CDR2: MNHEY and SMNVEV (reference sequence). In the authors' methods: Counting gave a median of about 89,000 TCRs per sample, with values ranging from about 20,000 to 750,000. Using its own MiXCR run on the RACE reads, TCRdb lists one record per CDR3 protein. V and J calls and clone size were set by TCRdb, not the authors. The table has more than 250,000 distinct CDR3 sequences, about 8.1% seen once.

This material consisted of whole blood, taken in connection with sensitization to the hapten diphenylcyclopropenone (DPC). The chain employs TRBV27 and TRBJ1-2; D is uncertain. This receptor was identified in a woman aged 40 to 50 with alopecia areata. Some clones in this sample may be carry-over from other donors' samples. CDR3 coding DNA: TGTGCCAGCAGCCCCAGGCGGGCCCAGATTAACTATGGCTACACCTTC. Protein: CASSPRRAQINYGYTF.